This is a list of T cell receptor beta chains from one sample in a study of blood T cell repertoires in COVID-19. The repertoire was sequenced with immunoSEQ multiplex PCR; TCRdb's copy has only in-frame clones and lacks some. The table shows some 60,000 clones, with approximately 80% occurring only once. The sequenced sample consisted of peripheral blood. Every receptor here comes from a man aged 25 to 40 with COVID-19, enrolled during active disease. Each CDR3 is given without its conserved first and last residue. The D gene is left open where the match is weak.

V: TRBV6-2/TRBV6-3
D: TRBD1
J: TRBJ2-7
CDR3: ASSDGTGDEQY

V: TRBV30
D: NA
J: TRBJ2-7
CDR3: AWSHSYEQY

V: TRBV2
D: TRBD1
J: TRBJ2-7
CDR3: ASNPDPGQGFYEQY

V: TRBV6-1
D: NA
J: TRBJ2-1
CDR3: ASSEQGASSYNEQF

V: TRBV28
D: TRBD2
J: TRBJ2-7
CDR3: ASSFLPSGTFEQY

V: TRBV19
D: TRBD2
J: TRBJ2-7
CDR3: ASSIREGHIYEQY

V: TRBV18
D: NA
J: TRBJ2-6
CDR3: ASSPPLSGANVLT

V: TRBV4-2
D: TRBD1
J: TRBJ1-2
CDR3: ASSPQGQGLNYGYT

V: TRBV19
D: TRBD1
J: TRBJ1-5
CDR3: ASTRTGDPTSNQPQH

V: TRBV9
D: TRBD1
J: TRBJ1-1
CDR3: ASSTEGARNTEAF

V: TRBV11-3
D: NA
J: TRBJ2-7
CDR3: ASSFRESGEQY

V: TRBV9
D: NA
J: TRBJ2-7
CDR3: ASSVDQGYEQY

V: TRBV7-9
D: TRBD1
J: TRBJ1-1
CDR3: ASSRTGGTEAF

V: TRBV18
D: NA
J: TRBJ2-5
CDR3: ASSPLDRPGGETQY

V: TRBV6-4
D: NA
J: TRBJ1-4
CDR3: ASTPTATDLATNEKLF

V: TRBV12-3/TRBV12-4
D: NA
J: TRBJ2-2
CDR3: ASSLNTGELF

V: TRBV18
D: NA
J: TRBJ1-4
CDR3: ASSPSGPGRKLF

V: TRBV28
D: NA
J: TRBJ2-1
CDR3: ASSLSELNEQF

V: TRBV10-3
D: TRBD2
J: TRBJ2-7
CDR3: AISESRRGLAGSYEQY

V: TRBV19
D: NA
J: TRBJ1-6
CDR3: ASRRIYNSPLH

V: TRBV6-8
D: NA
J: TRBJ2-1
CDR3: ASIHRRDFYCTAYNEQF

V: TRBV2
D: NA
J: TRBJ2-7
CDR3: ASSAGSEQY

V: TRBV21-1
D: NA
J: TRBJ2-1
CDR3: ASSKGGQTSGRAQNEQF

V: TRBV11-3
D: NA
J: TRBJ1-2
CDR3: ASSLGSSGGGYT

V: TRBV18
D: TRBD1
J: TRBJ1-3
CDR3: ASSPPNRGPGNTIY

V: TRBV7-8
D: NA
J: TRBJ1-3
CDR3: ASSSTGTGNTIY

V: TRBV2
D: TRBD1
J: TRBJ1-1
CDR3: ASRRGTGEAF

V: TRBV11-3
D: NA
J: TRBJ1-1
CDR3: ASSPGAGVWAEAF

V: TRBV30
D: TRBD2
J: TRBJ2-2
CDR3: AWKLGLAGGTGELF

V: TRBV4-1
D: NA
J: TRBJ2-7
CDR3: ASSQGRRGRVYEQY

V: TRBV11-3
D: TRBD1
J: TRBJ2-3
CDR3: ASSPGTGVTDTQY

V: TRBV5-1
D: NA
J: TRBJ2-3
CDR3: ASSRGGGGGSDTQY

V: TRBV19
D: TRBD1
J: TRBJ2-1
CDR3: ATKGTGGNEQF

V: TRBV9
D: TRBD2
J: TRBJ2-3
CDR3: ASSGLAGVRSTDTQY

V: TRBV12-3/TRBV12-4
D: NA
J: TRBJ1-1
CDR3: ASSSMNTEAF

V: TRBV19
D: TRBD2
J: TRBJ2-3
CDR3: ASSSGRLAPQY

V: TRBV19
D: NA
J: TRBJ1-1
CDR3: ASSMGQNTEAF

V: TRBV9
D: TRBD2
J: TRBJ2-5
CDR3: ASSSVAGSSQETQY

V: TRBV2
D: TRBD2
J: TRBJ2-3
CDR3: ASSETSGGGRSDTDTQY

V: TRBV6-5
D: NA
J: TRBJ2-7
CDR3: ASSKGGSYEQY

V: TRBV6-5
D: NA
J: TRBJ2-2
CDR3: ASSILQGSTGELF

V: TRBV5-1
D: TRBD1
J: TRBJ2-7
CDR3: ASSPDRSYEQY

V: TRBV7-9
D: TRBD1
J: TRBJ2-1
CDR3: ASSSRATGAANEQF

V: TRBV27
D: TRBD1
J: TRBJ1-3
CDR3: ASSRTGGAGNTIY

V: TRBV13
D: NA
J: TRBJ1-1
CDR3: ASSRGSTEAF

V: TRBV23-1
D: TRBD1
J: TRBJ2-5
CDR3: ASSQSRDRVTPHEKETQY

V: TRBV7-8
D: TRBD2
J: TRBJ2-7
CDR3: ASSMEQLAGAHEQY

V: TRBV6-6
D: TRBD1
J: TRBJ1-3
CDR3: ASSNGQGAFGNTIY

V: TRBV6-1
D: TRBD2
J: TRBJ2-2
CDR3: ASSEGLAGGPGTGELF

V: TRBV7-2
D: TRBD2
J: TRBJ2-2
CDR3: ASSLDLAGAPGNTGELF

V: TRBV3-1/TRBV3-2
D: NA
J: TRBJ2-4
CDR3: ASSRQGLAKNIQY

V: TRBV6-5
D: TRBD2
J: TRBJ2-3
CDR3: ASGQSGGAADTQY

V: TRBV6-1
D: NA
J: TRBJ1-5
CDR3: ASSEAEEGQPQH

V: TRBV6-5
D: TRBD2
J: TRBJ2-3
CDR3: ASSYLAEGTDTQY

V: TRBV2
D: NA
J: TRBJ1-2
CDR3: ASRGLESGGYT

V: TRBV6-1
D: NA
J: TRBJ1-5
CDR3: ASRDQGFRNQPQH

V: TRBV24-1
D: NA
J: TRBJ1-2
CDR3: ATSDYRGYT